This T cell receptor (beta chain) is from a study of blood T cell repertoires in COVID-19. Libraries were prepared by immunoSEQ multiplex PCR; TCRdb keeps only in-frame clonotypes and omits some of them. The sample consists of 120,000 or so clones, approximately 82% of them appearing once. This clone has more than one count but fewer than ten. The CDR3 consists of 15 residues. Germline CDR1 MNHEY, CDR2 SVGAGI. Trimming at V came to 7 bases and at J to 2 bases, leaving 9 bases not matched to a gene. Sample: peripheral blood. J is TRBJ2-7 and V is TRBV6-5; 9 positions match TRBD2. The sequence was obtained from an older man with active or convalescent COVID-19. The CDR3 DNA sequence: TGTGCCAGCACCAAGGCGGGCGGGGGGGCCTACGAGCAGTACTTC. It encodes CASTKAGGGAYEQYF.